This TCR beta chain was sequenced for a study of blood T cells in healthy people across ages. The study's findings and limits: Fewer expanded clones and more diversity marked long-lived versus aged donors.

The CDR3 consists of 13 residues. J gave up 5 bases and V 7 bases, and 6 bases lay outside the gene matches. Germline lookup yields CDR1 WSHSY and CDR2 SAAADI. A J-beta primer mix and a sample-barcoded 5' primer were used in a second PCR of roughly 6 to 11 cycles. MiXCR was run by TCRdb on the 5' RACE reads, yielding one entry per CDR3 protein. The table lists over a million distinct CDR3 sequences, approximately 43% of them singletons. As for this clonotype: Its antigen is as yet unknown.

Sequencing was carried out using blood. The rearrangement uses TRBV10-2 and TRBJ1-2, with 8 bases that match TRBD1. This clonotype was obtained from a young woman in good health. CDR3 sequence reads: CASTQGASYGYTF. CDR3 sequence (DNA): TGCGCCAGCACGCAGGGGGCCTCGTATGGCTACACCTTC.